Listed here are 32 T cell receptor beta chains from one sample, sequenced in a study of OX40 agonist ivuxolimab in advanced cancers. The method was immunoSEQ multiplex PCR; TCRdb's version includes in-frame clones alone and lacks a portion of them. The data show approximately 58,000 clones, around 84% seen once. The specimen comprised CD4+ or CD8+ T cells sorted from blood, sampled in a trial of the OX40 agonist ivuxolimab. These receptor sequences come from an adult with an advanced solid tumor such as melanoma, head and neck, liver or kidney cancer.

CDR3 bases: TGTGCCAGCAGGACCCTAGGACAGAACGAGCAGTACTTC. Amino acids: CASRTLGQNEQYF. The chain has TRBV6-5 and TRBJ2-7, with TRBD1 as a possible D gene (6 bases). This CDR3 contains 13 residues. Trimming took 6 bases from V and 5 from J, leaving 14 bases between them. Germline loops: CDR1 MNHEY, CDR2 SVGAGI.

The chain uses TRBV5-1 and TRBJ2-1; 9 nucleotides match TRBD2. The ends lost 4 bases at V and 3 bases at J; junction bases unmatched: 8. This CDR3 has 16 amino acids. The germline V gene encodes CDR1 SGHRS and CDR2 YFSETQ. Here the CDR3 reads CASSSGGQRRYNEQFF. The CDR3 nucleotides are TGCGCCAGCAGCAGCGGGGGGCAGCGGCGCTACAATGAGCAGTTCTTC. Drawing the rest from reference TRBV5-1 and TRBJ2-1, the complete variable domain is KAGVTQTPRYLIKTRGQQVTLSCSPISGHRSVSWYQQTPGQGLQFLFEYFSETQRNKGNFPGRFSGRQFSNSRSEMNVSTLELGDSALYLCASSSGGQRRYNEQFFGPGTRLTVL.

This chain uses TRBV7-9 with TRBJ1-1, with unresolved D. Between the trimmed V and J ends, which lost 0 bases and 8 bases, there was a span of 10 bases. The germline CDR1 and CDR2 sequences are SEHNR and FQNEAQ (reference sequence). The CDR3 spans 13 residues. The CDR3 DNA follows: TGTGCCAGCAGCTTAGCGAAGGCGGGGGAAGCTTTCTTT. This sequence encodes CASSLAKAGEAFF.

The chain links TRBV5-1 to TRBJ1-4, with D hard to call. Looked up from germline, CDR1 is SGHRS and CDR2 is YFSETQ. This CDR3 region has 16 residues. V gave up 3 bases and J gave up 4 bases, with 16 bases separating them. CDR3 DNA: TGCGCCAGCAGCTCGGGGTCAGAACGGATTAATGAAAAACTGTTTTTT. It yields the protein CASSSGSERINEKLFF. The variable domain in full, completed from reference TRBV5-1 and TRBJ1-4, reads KAGVTQTPRYLIKTRGQQVTLSCSPISGHRSVSWYQQTPGQGLQFLFEYFSETQRNKGNFPGRFSGRQFSNSRSEMNVSTLELGDSALYLCASSSGSERINEKLFFGSGTQLSVL.

The chain is built from TRBV29-1 and TRBJ2-7; possibly TRBD1 for D (6 bases). Per germline, CDR1 SQVTM and CDR2 ANQGSEA. V was shortened by 5 bases and J by 3 bases, with 11 bases between the two germline ends. This CDR3 contains 12 residues. CDR3 sequence (DNA): TGCAGCGTTAGGGACACGAGCTACGAGCAGTACTTC. Protein sequence: CSVRDTSYEQYF.

The V and J genes are TRBV7-6 and TRBJ1-6; D not certain. Germline V gene lookup returns CDR1 SGHVS and CDR2 FNYEAQ. V lost 0 bases to trimming and J lost 8 bases, with 8 bases between them. The CDR3 consists of 14 residues. CDR3: CASSLALRDSPLHF. The DNA of the CDR3 is TGTGCCAGCAGCTTAGCGCTCCGGGATTCACCCCTCCACTTT.

The chain has TRBV5-1 and TRBJ2-1; D might be TRBD2 (6 bases). The CDR3 is 14 residues long. Looked up from germline, CDR1 is SGHRS and CDR2 is YFSETQ. V was pared by 0 bases and J by 7 bases, with 11 bases between. CDR3 loop: CASSLEPSVNEQFF. CDR3 DNA sequence: TGCGCCAGCAGCTTGGAGCCTAGCGTGAATGAGCAGTTCTTC.

The CDR3, as DNA: TGTGCCAGCAACCAACTAGGGGGACGGGAGACCCAGTACTTC. This translates into CASNQLGGRETQYF. V and J are TRBV7-7 and TRBJ2-5; D perhaps matches TRBD1 (6 bases). This CDR3 comprises 14 residues. From germline, CDR1 is SSHAT and CDR2 FNYEAQ (reference sequence). Between the trimmed V and J ends, which lost 7 bases and 5 bases, there was a span of 17 bases.

V gene TRBV29-1 combines with J gene TRBJ2-3; maybe TRBD2 (5 bases). The germline V and J ends were trimmed by 0 bases and 4 bases, with 14 bases remaining between them. The CDR3 loop spans 15 amino acids. CDR1 and CDR2 from the germline V gene are SQVTM and ANQGSEA. The CDR3 loop reads CSVEDGLAVADTQYF. In nucleotides, the CDR3 is TGCAGCGTTGAAGACGGGCTAGCAGTCGCAGATACGCAGTATTTT.

The chain joins TRBV11-2 to TRBJ2-1; 7 nucleotides match TRBD2. The V gene end was trimmed by 5 bases and the J gene end by 9 bases; junction bases not matched to a gene: 13. Germline CDR1 reads SGHAT; CDR2 reads FQNNGV. The CDR3 consists of 15 residues. The CDR3 loop is CASSLHWGEGVEQFF. The CDR3 DNA reads as TGTGCCAGCAGCCTCCACTGGGGGGAGGGCGTTGAGCAGTTCTTC. The full variable domain, completed using reference TRBV11-2 and TRBJ2-1, is EAGVAQSPRYKIIEKRQSVAFWCNPISGHATLYWYQQILGQGPKLLIQFQNNGVVDDSQLPKDRFSAERLKGVDSTLKIQPAKLEDSAVYLCASSLHWGEGVEQFFGPGTRLTVL.

This chain joins TRBV5-6 and TRBJ1-6, with unresolved D. Germline V gives CDR1 SGHDT, CDR2 YYEEEE. The V and J ends lost 2 bases and 14 bases respectively, with 11 bases between them. This CDR3 region has 12 residues. This CDR3 is CASSFLGSSLHF. The CDR3 DNA is TGTGCCAGCAGCTTTCTCGGGTCGTCCCTCCACTTT.

This clone has only one observation. CDR3 in DNA: TGTGCCAGCACTTGGACAGCTAATGAAAAACTGTTTTTT. As protein: CASTWTANEKLFF. The rearrangement joins TRBV6-5 to TRBJ1-4; a weak D match, TRBD1 (6 bases). The CDR3 extends over 13 amino acids. Germline V gene data show CDR1 as MNHEY and CDR2 as SVGAGI. V dropped 7 bases and J dropped 3 bases, with 9 bases sitting between them.

The chain is built from TRBV7-9 and TRBJ2-1; D not resolved. V lost 4 bases and J 11 bases, leaving 9 bases between the germline ends. Germline loops: CDR1 SEHNR, CDR2 FQNEAQ (reference sequence). This CDR3 region has 11 residues. CDR3 nucleotide sequence: TGTGCCAGCAGCTCCGGACCGCAGCAGTTCTTC. It translates to CASSSGPQQFF.

This clone was counted only a few times. The rearrangement uses TRBV2 and TRBJ1-4; D remains ambiguous. V was pared by 2 bases and J by 4 bases, with 5 bases between. The CDR3 loop spans 13 amino acids. From germline, CDR1 is SNHLY and CDR2 FYNNEI. This CDR3 is CASSEYINEKLFF. For the CDR3, the DNA is TGTGCCAGCAGTGAATACATTAATGAAAAACTGTTTTTT. Using reference TRBV2 and TRBJ1-4 for the parts outside the CDR3, the full variable domain is EPEVTQTPSHQVTQMGQEVILRCVPISNHLYFYWYRQILGQKVEFLVSFYNNEISEKSEIFDDQFSVERPDGSNFTLKIRSTKLEDSAMYFCASSEYINEKLFFGSGTQLSVL.

The chain joins TRBV9 to TRBJ1-1; a weak D match, TRBD1 (5 bases). Trimming shortened V by 4 bases and J by 4 bases, and 14 bases separated the two germline ends. CDR1 and CDR2 from the germline V gene are SGDLS and YYNGEE. The CDR3 has 14 amino acids. The CDR3 DNA is TGTGCCAGCAGCCCGACCGAGAGGGGCACTGAAGCTTTCTTT. Its protein is CASSPTERGTEAFF.

This clone was observed a few times. The genes are TRBV7-8 and TRBJ1-5; no definite D call. V lost 1 base and J lost 0, with 7 bases in between. There are 15 residues in the CDR3. CDR1 is SGHVS and CDR2 is FQNEAQ in the germline V gene. The CDR3 sequence: CASSLVGNSNQPQHF. CDR3 nucleotide sequence: TGTGCCAGCAGCTTAGTCGGCAATAGCAATCAGCCCCAGCATTTT.

The chain combines TRBV6-1 with TRBJ2-1, with TRBD2 identical over 12 bases. The germline gives CDR1 MNHNS, CDR2 SASEGT. The CDR3 extends over 16 amino acids. With V trimmed by 2 bases and J by 15 bases, 14 bases remained unmatched. This CDR3 is CASSETRLAGVAARFF. The CDR3 nucleotides read TGTGCCAGCAGTGAAACCCGACTAGCGGGAGTGGCGGCGCGGTTCTTC.

The rearrangement joins TRBV5-4 to TRBJ1-1, with D uncertain. The CDR3 is 12 amino acids. With 2 bases removed from V and 10 bases from J, the gap between germline ends came to 12 bases. From germline, CDR1 is SGHNT and CDR2 YYREEE (reference sequence). The CDR3 DNA sequence: TGTGCCAGCAGCTTTTACGAGGCAGGAGCTTTCTTT. Translation: CASSFYEAGAFF.

The chain recombines TRBV2 with TRBJ2-3; no firm D call. The CDR3 loop spans 15 amino acids. V lost 1 base and J lost 0, with 8 bases in between. Germline CDR1 reads SNHLY; CDR2 reads FYNNEI. In nucleotides, the CDR3 is TGTGCCAGCAGTGAAGGGCGGATTAGCACAGATACGCAGTATTTT. This sequence encodes CASSEGRISTDTQYF. The full variable domain, in which reference TRBV2 and TRBJ2-3 provide the parts outside the CDR3, is EPEVTQTPSHQVTQMGQEVILRCVPISNHLYFYWYRQILGQKVEFLVSFYNNEISEKSEIFDDQFSVERPDGSNFTLKIRSTKLEDSAMYFCASSEGRISTDTQYFGPGTRLTVL.

The J gene is TRBJ1-4, the V gene TRBV19; unclear D gene. V was cut by 4 bases and J by 12 bases, with 15 bases left in between. The CDR3 is 13 residues long. The germline CDR1 and CDR2 sequences are LNHDA and SQIVND (reference sequence). CDR3 sequence (DNA): TGTGCCAGTAGTAGCACGAAAAACAGTGAACTGTTTTTT. Protein product: CASSSTKNSELFF.

The genes are TRBV27 and TRBJ2-7; D possibly corresponds to TRBD2 (7 bases). The germline V and J ends were trimmed by 4 bases and 6 bases, with 10 bases remaining between them. Germline V lookup: CDR1 MNHEY, CDR2 SMNVEV (reference sequence). The length of the CDR3 is 12 residues. DNA for the CDR3: TGTGCCAGCAGTTCCCGGGGGGCCGAGCAGTACTTC. It yields the protein CASSSRGAEQYF.

This clone occurred many times. The chain carries TRBV5-1 and TRBJ2-7, with TRBD1 matching over 10 bases. The CDR3 covers 14 residues. The junction had 6 bases not matched to a gene; V was cut back by 4 bases and J by 5 bases. CDR1 and CDR2 from the germline V gene are SGHRS and YFSETQ. The CDR3 DNA reads as TGCGCCAGCAGCGCCCAGACAGGGGGCAACGAGCAGTACTTC. As protein: CASSAQTGGNEQYF.

This chain uses TRBV6-5 with TRBJ1-6; 8 bases map to TRBD1. The V gene end was trimmed by 6 bases and the J gene end by 7 bases; junction bases not matched to a gene: 8. Germline V gives CDR1 MNHEY, CDR2 SVGAGI. There are 15 residues in the CDR3. CDR3 in DNA: TGTGCCAGCAGCGTTAGGACAGGGAGGAATTCACCCCTCCACTTT. This codes for CASSVRTGRNSPLHF.

J is TRBJ1-5 and V is TRBV19; 7 nucleotides align to TRBD1. The CDR3 is 14 amino acids. Germline CDR1 LNHDA, CDR2 SQIVND (reference sequence). Trimming cost V 6 bases and J 2 bases; bases outside gene matches: 4. The CDR3 DNA follows: TGTGCCAGTAGCAACAGGGGCGGCAATCAGCCCCAGCATTTT. Translated: CASSNRGGNQPQHF.

This clone occurred a few times. The V call is TRBV5-1, the J call TRBJ2-3, with TRBD2 as a possible D gene (5 bases). The CDR3 is 16 residues long. With 3 bases removed from V and 0 bases from J, the gap between germline ends came to 14 bases. CDR1 and CDR2 (germline): SGHRS, YFSETQ. CDR3 DNA: TGCGCCAGCAGCTCGGACGGGGAACTTAGCACAGATACGCAGTATTTT. Its translation is CASSSDGELSTDTQYF.

The gene calls are TRBV4-1 and TRBJ2-5; D is unclear. Germline V lookup: CDR1 MGHRA, CDR2 YSYEKL. The CDR3 spans 14 residues. Trimming shortened V by 2 bases and J by 5 bases, and 12 bases separated the two germline ends. This CDR3 is CASSQNSVRETQYF. In DNA, the CDR3 is TGCGCCAGCAGCCAAAACAGTGTGCGCGAGACCCAGTACTTC.

The V gene is TRBV7-8, the J gene TRBJ2-1; weak D call: TRBD2 (5 bases). Per the germline V gene, CDR1 is SGHVS and CDR2 is FQNEAQ. With 1 base removed from V and 8 bases from J, the gap between germline ends came to 9 bases. The CDR3 is made up of 13 amino acids. CDR3 sequence (DNA): TGTGCCAGCAGCTTAGTGGCGGGCTATGAGCAGTTCTTC. This encodes CASSLVAGYEQFF.

This clone was seen a handful of times. V and J are TRBV5-6 and TRBJ2-2; D might be TRBD1 or TRBD2, each matching 5 bases. The CDR3 consists of 16 residues. CDR1 and CDR2 (germline): SGHDT, YYEEEE. V was clipped by 4 bases and J by 5 bases, with 18 bases between them. The DNA of the CDR3 is TGTGCCAGCAGCCCTCCGGTGCAGGGAGTGACCGGGGAGCTGTTTTTT. It codes for CASSPPVQGVTGELFF.

This clone was seen a few times. J is TRBJ2-7 and V is TRBV7-9; D gene uncertain. The CDR3 consists of 12 residues. V was pared by 5 bases and J by 6 bases, with 11 bases between. CDR1 and CDR2 (germline): SEHNR, FQNEAQ (reference sequence). CDR3 nucleotides: TGTGCCAGCAGCCCCGCCCGGTTCGAGCAGTACTTC. This gives the protein CASSPARFEQYF.

The chain carries TRBV27 and TRBJ2-1; 7 nucleotides agree with TRBD1. Losses at the gene ends were 2 bases for V and 13 bases for J; bases not matched to a gene: 8. The CDR3 extends over 13 amino acids. Germline V gives CDR1 MNHEY, CDR2 SMNVEV (reference sequence). The CDR3 reads CASSLRPTGTQFF. CDR3 coding DNA: TGTGCCAGCAGTTTACGCCCGACAGGGACACAGTTCTTC.

A few counts support this clone. This chain links TRBV5-1 with TRBJ2-5; TRBD1 matches at 10 bases. CDR3 length: 15 residues. The germline V gene has CDR1 SGHRS and CDR2 YFSETQ. Trimming at V came to 2 bases and at J to 5 bases, leaving 6 bases not matched to a gene. CDR3 nucleotides: TGCGCCAGCAGCTTCGGGACAGGGGCGCAGGAGACCCAGTACTTC. Its protein product is CASSFGTGAQETQYF.

The chain links TRBV11-3 to TRBJ2-6; D remains ambiguous. The CDR3 has 14 residues. Germline values: CDR1 SGHNT, CDR2 YENEEA. Between the trimmed V and J ends, which lost 6 bases and 0 bases, there was a span of 6 bases. This CDR3 is CASSSGSGANVLTF. The CDR3 DNA is TGTGCCAGCAGTTCCGGCTCTGGGGCCAACGTCCTGACTTTC. Using reference TRBV11-3 and TRBJ2-6 for the parts outside the CDR3, the full variable domain is EAGVVQSPRYKIIEKKQPVAFWCNPISGHNTLYWYLQNLGQGPELLIRYENEEAVDDSQLPKDRFSAERLKGVDSTLKIQPAELGDSAVYLCASSSGSGANVLTFGAGSRLTVL.